Below, 21 T cell receptor beta chains from the same sample are listed, as sequenced in a study of low-dose radiotherapy and immunotherapy resistance in tumors. Primers used for first-strand cDNA, a TRAV- and TRBV-specific set, covered both alpha and beta chains. PCR amplification of the TCRs was performed with Phusion for 20 PCR cycles, and it relied on a constant-region primer together with a V-primer adapter. TCRdb fed the reads into MiXCR, producing one record per CDR3 protein. The table lists around 76,000 distinct CDR3 sequences, more than 25% of them singletons. Sample time point: before trial treatment. The sample in question was PBMCs, obtained before treatment. The receptor source for this set is a female donor with ovarian cancer.

This clonotype has ten or more counts. The gene calls are TRBV4-2 and TRBJ2-1, with D perhaps TRBD2 (5 bases). CDR1 and CDR2 from the germline V gene are LGHNA and YNFKEQ. The CDR3 totals 14 residues. With 1 base removed from V and 9 bases from J, the gap between germline ends came to 13 bases. The chain's CDR3 is CASSQGLTGFEQFF. The CDR3 bases are TGTGCCAGCAGCCAAGGACTAACGGGGTTTGAGCAGTTCTTC.

This chain connects TRBV5-1 to TRBJ2-3; D is undetermined. Germline CDR1 is SGHRS and CDR2 is YFSETQ. This CDR3 is built from 15 residues. V was trimmed by 0 bases and J by 2 bases, leaving 10 bases between them. CDR3 protein: CASSLDGYNTDTQYF. In DNA, the CDR3 is TGCGCCAGCAGCTTGGATGGCTACAACACAGATACGCAGTATTTT.

This clonotype was detected ten times or more. This chain connects TRBV7-2 to TRBJ2-5; D may be TRBD2 (6 bases). This CDR3 has 13 residues. Germline-derived CDR1 and CDR2 are SGHTA and FQGNSA. The germline V and J ends were trimmed by 6 bases and 7 bases, with 15 bases remaining between them. The CDR3 region has the DNA TGTGCCAGCAGTCGCCCGGACTACTCGACCCAGTACTTC. Protein sequence: CASSRPDYSTQYF.

The rearrangement joins TRBV12-3 or TRBV12-4 to TRBJ2-1, with D perhaps being TRBD1 or TRBD2 (5 bases each). This CDR3 comprises 14 residues. With 4 bases removed from V and 5 bases from J, the gap between germline ends came to 12 bases. CDR3 DNA sequence: TGTGCCAGCAGTTCACAATCGGGACACAATGAGCAGTTCTTC. This gives the protein CASSSQSGHNEQFF.

The chain uses TRBV11-3 and TRBJ2-3, with 9 bases aligning to TRBD2. The CDR3 has 16 amino acids. Losses at the gene ends were 6 bases for V and 2 bases for J; bases not matched to a gene: 9. The germline gives CDR1 SGHNT, CDR2 YENEEA. The chain's CDR3 is CASSSGTSPFTDTQYF. CDR3 in DNA: TGTGCCAGCAGTTCCGGGACTAGCCCTTTCACAGATACGCAGTATTTT. Full variable domain (rest looked up from reference TRBV11-3 and TRBJ2-3): EAGVVQSPRYKIIEKKQPVAFWCNPISGHNTLYWYLQNLGQGPELLIRYENEEAVDDSQLPKDRFSAERLKGVDSTLKIQPAELGDSAVYLCASSSGTSPFTDTQYFGPGTRLTVL.

This clonotype was counted many times. The chain links TRBV11-1 to TRBJ2-1; no clear D. Deletions cut 1 base from V and 2 bases from J, with 12 bases between. This CDR3 spans 16 amino acids. Per germline, CDR1 SGHAT and CDR2 FQDESV (reference sequence). The CDR3 sequence: CASSLDSAGTYNEQFF. Written as DNA, the CDR3 is TGTGCCAGCAGCTTAGACTCCGCAGGAACCTACAATGAGCAGTTCTTC. The full variable domain, in which reference TRBV11-1 and TRBJ2-1 provide the parts outside the CDR3, is EAEVAQSPRYKITEKSQAVAFWCDPISGHATLYWYRQILGQGPELLVQFQDESVVDDSQLPKDRFSAERLKGVDSTLKIQPAELGDSAMYLCASSLDSAGTYNEQFFGPGTRLTVL.

The J gene is TRBJ1-2, the V gene TRBV25-1, with D tentatively TRBD1 (6 bases). Germline CDR1 and CDR2: MGHDK and SYGVNS. V gave up 7 bases and J gave up 7 bases, with 13 bases separating them. There are 12 residues in the CDR3. The CDR3 DNA is TGTGCCAGCACGGGGGGGGCCTCTGGCTACACCTTC. It specifies CASTGGASGYTF.

This chain connects TRBV7-6 to TRBJ2-5; possibly TRBD1 or TRBD2 for D (5 bases each). V lost 1 base and J 3 bases, leaving 9 bases between the germline ends. CDR1 is SGHVS and CDR2 is FNYEAQ in the germline V gene. The CDR3 runs 14 residues. CDR3 DNA: TGTGCCAGCAGCTTAGGGGGGAAGGAAGAGACCCAGTACTTC. This translates into CASSLGGKEETQYF. The whole variable domain, filled in from reference TRBV7-6 and TRBJ2-5, reads GAGVSQSPRYKVTKRGQDVALRCDPISGHVSLYWYRQALGQGPEFLTYFNYEAQQDKSGLPNDRFSAERPEGSISTLTIQRTEQRDSAMYRCASSLGGKEETQYFGPGTRLLVL.

This clonotype was detected ten times or more. The rearrangement links TRBV7-8 to TRBJ1-4; D not resolved. This CDR3 is built from 11 residues. V lost 5 bases, J lost 8 bases, and 6 bases lay in between. Germline lookup yields CDR1 SGHVS and CDR2 FQNEAQ. This chain's CDR3 is CASSGGEKLFF. CDR3 DNA: TGTGCCAGCAGCGGAGGGGAAAAACTGTTTTTT.

This chain links TRBV29-1 with TRBJ2-7, with TRBD2 matching 7 bases. From germline, CDR1 is SQVTM and CDR2 ANQGSEA. Germline trimming cut 6 bases from V and 0 bases from J; bases unmatched to any gene: 11. The CDR3 covers 15 residues. The DNA of the CDR3 is TGCAGCGTAACCAGCGCGGGGGACTCCTCCTACGAGCAGTACTTC. Its translation is CSVTSAGDSSYEQYF.

On this clonotype itself: A junction end diverges from the germline sequence, so it may reflect a read error. The V call is TRBV11-2, the J call TRBJ1-2; D is perhaps TRBD1 (6 bases). The CDR3 consists of 12 residues. The V gene's germline CDR1 is SGHAT and CDR2 FQNNGV. The DNA for the CDR3 is TGCGCCAGCAGTCAATCCAGGGGTAGCTACACCTTC. This gives the protein CASSQSRGSYTF.

This clonotype was found many times. This rearrangement joins TRBV5-1 to TRBJ2-1; TRBD2 matches at 12 bases. The CDR3 is 16 residues long. V shed 4 bases, J shed 9 bases, and the junction held 11 bases outside the gene matches. The germline V gene encodes CDR1 SGHRS and CDR2 YFSETQ. The DNA for the CDR3 is TGCGCCAGCAGCGTGACTAGCGGGGGTCTACGCGGTGAGCAGTTCTTC. It specifies CASSVTSGGLRGEQFF.

The rearrangement joins TRBV7-9 to TRBJ2-1, with 8 bases lining up with TRBD2. The V and J ends lost 0 bases and 12 bases, in that order; junction bases with no gene match: 7. This CDR3 region has 14 residues. The germline gives CDR1 SEHNR, CDR2 FQNEAQ (reference sequence). The DNA for the CDR3 is TGTGCCAGCAGCTTAGCGGTCGGGGGGGAGGGGCAGTTCTTC. Its translation: CASSLAVGGEGQFF.

For this clonotype: A read error is the likely source, as a far larger clone sits one nucleotide away. CDR3: CASSLGYNEQYF. The CDR3 coding sequence is TGTGCCAGCAGCTTGGGTTACAATGAGCAGTACTTC. The rearrangement joins TRBV5-4 to TRBJ2-7; no definite D call. V was shortened by 0 bases and J by 7 bases, with 8 bases between the two germline ends. The CDR3 spans 12 residues. Germline loops: CDR1 SGHNT, CDR2 YYREEE (reference sequence). The variable domain in full, with the rest retrieved from reference TRBV5-4 and TRBJ2-7, is ETGVTQSPTHLIKTRGQQVTLRCSSQSGHNTVSWYQQALGQGPQFIFQYYREEENGRGNFPPRFSGLQFPNYSSELNVNALELDDSALYLCASSLGYNEQYFGPGTRLTVT.

V gene TRBV11-2 combines with J gene TRBJ2-7; TRBD2 is a possible D gene (5 bases). The CDR3 contains 15 residues. V was shortened by 5 bases and J by 1 base, with 15 bases between the two germline ends. Looked up from germline, CDR1 is SGHAT and CDR2 is FQNNGV. The DNA of the CDR3 is TGTGCCAGCAGCCCCCTTCGTCTAGCTTCCTACGAGCAGTACTTC. Amino acids: CASSPLRLASYEQYF.

This clonotype was observed at least ten times. V usage is TRBV7-2 and J usage is TRBJ1-1, with D unclear. Germline V gene lookup returns CDR1 SGHTA and CDR2 FQGNSA. Trimming shortened V by 3 bases and J by 11 bases, and 16 bases separated the two germline ends. The CDR3 loop spans 13 amino acids. CDR3 nucleotide sequence: TGTGCCAGCAGCTTTAGGCGGATCATGGGGGCTTTCTTT. It encodes CASSFRRIMGAFF. Full variable domain (missing parts from reference TRBV7-2 and TRBJ1-1): GAGVSQSPSNKVTEKGKDVELRCDPISGHTALYWYRQSLGQGLEFLIYFQGNSAPDKSGLPSDRFSAERTGGSVSTLTIQRTQQEDSAVYLCASSFRRIMGAFFGQGTRLTVV.

This clonotype was recorded many times. This chain connects TRBV6-2 or TRBV6-3 to TRBJ2-4, with D tentatively TRBD1 (6 bases). Trimming stripped 8 bases from V and 6 bases from J, with 14 bases between. This CDR3 contains 13 residues. Per germline, CDR1 MNHEY and CDR2 SVGEGT. The CDR3 sequence: CASELGAANIQYF. CDR3 bases: TGTGCCAGCGAGTTGGGGGCTGCAAACATTCAGTACTTC.

A word on this clonotype: One base separates it from a far larger clone, so it is likely a read error. The chain links TRBV6-6 to TRBJ2-5, with 7 bases matching TRBD1. V was pared by 5 bases and J by 11 bases, with 23 bases of the junction left unmatched. This CDR3 has 17 residues. Per the germline V gene, CDR1 is MNHNY and CDR2 is SVGAGI (reference sequence). In DNA, the CDR3 is TGTGCCAGCAGTAACCCCCGACAGGGACCGATCTACAATGAGCAGTACTTC. This gives the protein CASSNPRQGPIYNEQYF.

The CDR3 DNA sequence: TGTGCCAGCAGTCCTGACCTCCGGAACACTGAAGCTTTCTTT. This encodes CASSPDLRNTEAFF. The chain recombines TRBV7-8 with TRBJ1-1; D is undetermined. Trimming removed 6 bases at V and 1 base at J, with 12 bases between. Germline CDR1 and CDR2: SGHVS and FQNEAQ. The CDR3 contains 14 residues.

This clonotype was detected many times. The chain links TRBV2 to TRBJ2-1; TRBD1 aligns across 7 bases. With 9 bases clipped from V and 11 bases from J, the junction kept 4 bases outside the gene matches. Germline values: CDR1 SNHLY, CDR2 FYNNEI. The CDR3 has 10 amino acids. CDR3 coding DNA: TGTGCCAGTCGGGGACAGCAGCAGTTCTTC. Amino acids: CASRGQQQFF. The complete variable domain, with remaining parts taken from reference TRBV2 and TRBJ2-1, reads EPEVTQTPSHQVTQMGQEVILRCVPISNHLYFYWYRQILGQKVEFLVSFYNNEISEKSEIFDDQFSVERPDGSNFTLKIRSTKLEDSAMYFCASRGQQQFFGPGTRLTVL.

This clonotype showed up just a few times. The chain employs TRBV6-5 and TRBJ2-2, with 9 nucleotides matching TRBD1. The J segment lost 3 bases and the V segment lost 5 bases, leaving 1 base of the junction unmatched. Germline-derived CDR1 and CDR2 are MNHEY and SVGAGI. The CDR3 extends over 14 amino acids. Here the CDR3 DNA reads TGTGCCAGCAGTGGACAGGGGTACACCGGGGAGCTGTTTTTT. Its protein product is CASSGQGYTGELFF.